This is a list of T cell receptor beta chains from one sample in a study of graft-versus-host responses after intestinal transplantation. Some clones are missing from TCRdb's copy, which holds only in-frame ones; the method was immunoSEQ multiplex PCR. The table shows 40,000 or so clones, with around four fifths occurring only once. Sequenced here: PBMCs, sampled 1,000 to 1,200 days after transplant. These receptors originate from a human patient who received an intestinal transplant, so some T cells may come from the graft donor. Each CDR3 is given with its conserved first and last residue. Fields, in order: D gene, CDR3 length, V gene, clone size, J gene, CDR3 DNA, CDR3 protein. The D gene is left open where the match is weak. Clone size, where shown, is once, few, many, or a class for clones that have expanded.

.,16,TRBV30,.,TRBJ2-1,TGTGCCTGGAGTACCCTTAGGATAAGGGGGTACAATGAGCAGTTCTTC,CAWSTLRIRGYNEQFF
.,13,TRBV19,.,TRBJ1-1,TGTGCCAGTAGTATAGTTAGGGGCACTGAAGCTTTCTTT,CASSIVRGTEAFF
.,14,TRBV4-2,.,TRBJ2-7,TGTGCCAGCAGCCAAGATCGGGGGCCCTACGAGCAGTACTTC,CASSQDRGPYEQYF
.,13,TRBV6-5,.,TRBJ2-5,TGTGCCAGCAGTTACTCCAACCAAGAGACCCAGTACTTC,CASSYSNQETQYF
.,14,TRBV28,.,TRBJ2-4,TGTGCCAGCACCTACGGGACTGTGAAAAACATTCAGTACTTC,CASTYGTVKNIQYF
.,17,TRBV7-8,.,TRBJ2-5,TGTGCCAGCAGCTTCCCCACCCGGGACGGCGACCAAGAGACCCAGTACTTC,CASSFPTRDGDQETQYF
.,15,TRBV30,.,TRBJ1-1,TGTGCCTGGAGTGTTTTTCGGGGGGGGAACACTGAAGCTTTCTTT,CAWSVFRGGNTEAFF
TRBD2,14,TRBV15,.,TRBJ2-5,TGTGCCACCAGCAAACGACGGGGGGGAGAGACCCAGTACTTC,CATSKRRGGETQYF
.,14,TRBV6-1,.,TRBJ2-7,TGTGCCAGCAGTGAAAACAGGGCCGCCTACGAGCAGTACTTC,CASSENRAAYEQYF
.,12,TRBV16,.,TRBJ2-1,TGTGCCAGCAGCCCGGGAAGGAATGAGCAGTTCTTC,CASSPGRNEQFF
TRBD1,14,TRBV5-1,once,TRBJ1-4,TGCGCCAGCAGCCGGGACAGGGGGGACGAAAAACTGTTTTTT,CASSRDRGDEKLFF
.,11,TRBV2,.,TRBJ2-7,TGTGCCAGCAGGACAAGCTACGAGCAGTACTTC,CASRTSYEQYF
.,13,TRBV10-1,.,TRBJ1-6,TGCGCCATTAGGACGCTTTTATCTTCACCCCTCCACTTT,CAIRTLLSSPLHF
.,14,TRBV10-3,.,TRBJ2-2,TGTGCCATCAGTGAGTCGAAGGCGACCGGGGAGCTGTTTTTT,CAISESKATGELFF
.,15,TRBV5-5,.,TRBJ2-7,TGTGCCAGCAGCAAAACAGGGATCATGGGCGGCGAGCAGTACTTC,CASSKTGIMGGEQYF
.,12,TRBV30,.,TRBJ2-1,TGTGCCTGGAGTGGCGATGGCAATGAGCAGTTCTTC,CAWSGDGNEQFF
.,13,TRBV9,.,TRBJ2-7,TGTGCCAGCAGCGTCGGTAACAGGGACGAGCAGTACTTC,CASSVGNRDEQYF
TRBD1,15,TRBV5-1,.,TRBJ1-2,TGCGCCAGCAGCGGTGGGGGACAGGGAGGCTATGGCTACACCTTC,CASSGGGQGGYGYTF
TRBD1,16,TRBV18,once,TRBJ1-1,TGTGCCAGCTCACCACCGACAGGGACAATGAACACTGAAGCTTTCTTT,CASSPPTGTMNTEAFF
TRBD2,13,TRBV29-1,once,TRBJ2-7,TGCAGCGTTGTCGGCGGGGGCTCCTACGAGCAGTACTTC,CSVVGGGSYEQYF
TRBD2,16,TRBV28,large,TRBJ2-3,TGTGCCAGCAGTTTGGTTTCTAGACTAGCGGTAGATACGCAGTATTTT,CASSLVSRLAVDTQYF
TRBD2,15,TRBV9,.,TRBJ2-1,TGTGCCAGCAGCCCCCCCGGGAGGATTTCTGATGAGCAGTTCTTC,CASSPPGRISDEQFF
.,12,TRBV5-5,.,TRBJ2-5,TGTGCCAGCAGCCCAGGAGGAGAGACCCAGTACTTC,CASSPGGETQYF
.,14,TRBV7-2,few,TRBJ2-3,TGTGCCAGCAGCTTAGACACTAGCACAGATACGCAGTATTTT,CASSLDTSTDTQYF
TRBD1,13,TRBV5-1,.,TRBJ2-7,TGCGCCAGCAGCGACAGGGGGATCTACGAGCAGTACTTC,CASSDRGIYEQYF
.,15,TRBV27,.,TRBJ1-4,TGTGCCAGCAGGCGGACCCGAGGGGCTAATGAAAAACTGTTTTTT,CASRRTRGANEKLFF
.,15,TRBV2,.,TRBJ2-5,TGTGCCAGCAGTGATAGTGGGGGGGCCGAAGAGACCCAGTACTTC,CASSDSGGAEETQYF